These 17 T cell receptor beta chains came from one sample sequenced in a study of cytomegalovirus exposure and HLA in healthy donors. Use of 60 Vbeta and 13 Jbeta primers characterized the PCR. The protocol was immunoSEQ multiplex PCR, while the TCRdb copy is restricted to in-frame clones and leaves out a portion. This table holds 150,000 to 200,000 clones. Specimen: PBMCs. Receptors originate from a young woman in good health and CMV-seropositive.

This sequence joins TRBV7-2 and TRBJ2-5; no firm D call. Germline CDR1 reads SGHTA; CDR2 reads FQGNSA. The CDR3 loop spans 13 amino acids. V dropped 8 bases and J dropped 1 base, with 11 bases sitting between them. This CDR3 is CASGRRFQETQYF. The DNA of the CDR3 is TGTGCCAGCGGCAGGCGATTCCAAGAGACCCAGTACTTC.

This chain connects TRBV15 to TRBJ1-5; D gene uncertain. Per the germline V gene, CDR1 is LNHNV and CDR2 is YYDKDF (reference sequence). The CDR3 loop spans 15 amino acids. V lost 3 bases and J 0 bases, leaving 9 bases between the germline ends. Here the CDR3 reads CATSRVRGSNQPQHF. CDR3 nucleotide sequence: TGTGCCACCAGCAGGGTGCGTGGTAGCAATCAGCCCCAGCATTTT.

The rearrangement links TRBV5-1 to TRBJ2-3, with TRBD2 matching 15 bases. Germline V lookup: CDR1 SGHRS, CDR2 YFSETQ. The CDR3 has 17 amino acids. V dropped 4 bases and J dropped 1; count of bases not matched to a gene: 4. CDR3 residues: CASSGLAGGPGTDTQYF. Written as DNA, the CDR3 is TGCGCCAGCAGCGGACTAGCGGGAGGGCCGGGCACAGATACGCAGTATTTT.

This chain connects TRBV29-1 to TRBJ1-2; 7 positions match TRBD1. V lost 5 bases and J lost 0; bases outside the gene matches: 24. CDR3 length: 20 residues. From germline, CDR1 is SQVTM and CDR2 ANQGSEA. Here the CDR3 DNA reads TGCAGCGTTACCCCTTATAGATTCGGACAGGTGGACTCTTCTAACTATGGCTACACCTTC. This encodes CSVTPYRFGQVDSSNYGYTF.

The gene calls are TRBV7-2 and TRBJ2-7; D possibly corresponds to TRBD2 (6 bases). The CDR3 is 16 amino acids. Germline V gene lookup returns CDR1 SGHTA and CDR2 FQGNSA. The ends were cut back, 6 bases at V and 3 bases at J, with 21 bases in the middle. CDR3 amino acids: CASRPKRELVIYEQYF. The CDR3 DNA follows: TGTGCCAGCAGGCCAAAACGGGAGTTGGTTATCTACGAGCAGTACTTC.

The V gene is TRBV28, the J gene TRBJ1-2; D possibly corresponds to TRBD1 (6 bases). The CDR3 spans 16 residues. Germline V gene lookup returns CDR1 MDHEN and CDR2 SYDVKM. V lost 5 bases and J 4 bases, leaving 20 bases between the germline ends. The CDR3 nucleotides read TGTGCCAGCAGTACCCACCCAGGGGCCAATTTCTATGGCTACACCTTC. The encoded protein is CASSTHPGANFYGYTF.

CDR3 DNA: TGTGCCAGCAGCTTTTCGGGGGGTTTGGAGACCCAGTACTTC. Amino acid sequence: CASSFSGGLETQYF. The rearrangement uses TRBV7-2 and TRBJ2-5; 7 bases match TRBD2. V trimming: 3 bases; J trimming: 5 bases; junction bases outside the gene matches: 6. The germline V gene has CDR1 SGHTA and CDR2 FQGNSA. This CDR3 has 14 residues.

In nucleotides, the CDR3 is TGTGCCATCAGTGCAGCGGGAGGGCCAGTTAGAAACGAGCAGTACTTC. Translated, it gives CAISAAGGPVRNEQYF. This chain links TRBV10-3 with TRBJ2-7, with 10 bases matching TRBD2. Germline V lookup: CDR1 ENHRY, CDR2 SYGVKD. V lost 4 bases to trimming and J lost 5 bases; unmatched junction nucleotides: 11. The length of the CDR3 is 16 residues.

The chain employs TRBV18 and TRBJ2-7; 7 nucleotides align to TRBD1. Germline V lookup: CDR1 KGHSH, CDR2 LQKENI. Unmatched junction bases numbered 3, after V lost 4 bases and J lost 3 bases. There are 13 residues in the CDR3. CDR3 nucleotide sequence: TGTGCCAGCTCACGGGGACAGAACTACGAGCAGTACTTC. Translating it yields CASSRGQNYEQYF.

V and J are TRBV9 and TRBJ2-5; unclear D gene. Germline loops: CDR1 SGDLS, CDR2 YYNGEE. Deletions cut 4 bases from V and 5 bases from J, with 21 bases between. The CDR3 extends over 16 amino acids. CDR3 sequence: CASSFRDPDFQETQYF. The DNA of the CDR3 is TGTGCCAGCAGCTTTAGAGACCCAGACTTCCAGGAGACCCAGTACTTC.

The V call is TRBV7-8, the J call TRBJ1-3; 11 nucleotides match TRBD1. CDR3 length: 17 amino acids. Per germline, CDR1 SGHVS and CDR2 FQNEAQ. Losses at the gene ends were 1 base for V and 2 bases for J; bases not matched to a gene: 4. Here the CDR3 reads CASSLEGQGVAGNTIYF. CDR3 nucleotides: TGTGCCAGCAGCTTAGAGGGACAGGGGGTAGCTGGAAACACCATATATTTT.

For the CDR3, the DNA is TGTGCCTGGAGTTCCGGACAGGGTGTAAACACCATATATTTT. Translated: CAWSSGQGVNTIYF. V gene TRBV30 combines with J gene TRBJ1-3, with 8 bases lining up with TRBD1. J gave up 6 bases and V 2 bases, and 6 bases lay outside the gene matches. The germline V gene encodes CDR1 GTSNPN and CDR2 SVGIG (reference sequence). The CDR3 extends over 14 amino acids.

This sequence joins TRBV7-8 and TRBJ2-1; 8 nucleotides align to TRBD2. This CDR3 has 16 residues. The germline gives CDR1 SGHVS, CDR2 FQNEAQ. With 6 bases clipped from V and 7 bases from J, the junction kept 14 bases outside the gene matches. CDR3: CASSLTWTSPKNEQFF. The DNA for the CDR3 is TGTGCCAGCAGTTTAACCTGGACTAGCCCTAAAAATGAGCAGTTCTTC.

CDR3 bases: TGTGCCAGCAGTGTCAGCCTAGGGACAATTGGCTACGAGCAGTACTTC. Translating gives CASSVSLGTIGYEQYF. V gene TRBV27 combines with J gene TRBJ2-7, with D possibly TRBD1 on 6 matching bases. There are 16 residues in the CDR3. Trimming cost V 5 bases and J 3 bases, with 20 bases left between them. Germline lookup yields CDR1 MNHEY and CDR2 SMNVEV (reference sequence).

The gene calls are TRBV7-2 and TRBJ1-3; 8 bases are a match to TRBD1. Germline CDR1 and CDR2: SGHTA and FQGNSA. Germline trimming cut 1 base from V and 2 bases from J; bases unmatched to any gene: 7. This CDR3 has 17 amino acids. The CDR3 DNA reads as TGTGCCAGCAGCTTAGTCGGAAGACAGGGGACTGGAAACACCATATATTTT. It translates to CASSLVGRQGTGNTIYF.

The V and J genes are TRBV5-1 and TRBJ1-1, with TRBD1 matching 7 bases. The CDR3 runs to 14 residues. The ends lost 3 bases at V and 1 base at J; junction bases unmatched: 3. Germline V gene data show CDR1 as SGHRS and CDR2 as YFSETQ. The CDR3 DNA reads as TGCGCCAGCAGCTCAGACAGGGCGAACACTGAAGCTTTCTTT. Its protein product is CASSSDRANTEAFF.

The chain employs TRBV4-1 and TRBJ1-4; unclear D gene. The CDR3 contains 15 residues. Germline CDR1 reads MGHRA; CDR2 reads YSYEKL. Trimming removed 1 base from V and 7 bases from J, with 13 bases in between. The CDR3 region is CASSQVSREVEKLFF. In DNA, the CDR3 is TGCGCCAGCAGCCAAGTTTCTCGTGAGGTTGAAAAACTGTTTTTT.